This T cell receptor beta chain was documented in a study of technical replicates of blood from several donors. V shed 5 bases, J shed 4 bases, and the junction held 4 bases outside the gene matches. Germline V gives CDR1 MDHEN, CDR2 SYDVKM. This CDR3 is built from 14 residues. The repertoire was sequenced with immunoSEQ multiplex PCR; TCRdb's copy has only in-frame clones and lacks some. The sample has about 76,000 clones; about 91% are singletons. Sequenced input: T cells isolated from PBMCs. The J gene is TRBJ1-1, the V gene TRBV28, with 10 bases aligning to TRBD1. This receptor was obtained from a human donor in good health. CDR3 sequence reads: CASSPGTGATEAFF. The DNA of the CDR3 is TGTGCCAGCAGTCCAGGGACAGGGGCCACTGAAGCTTTCTTT.